This T cell receptor (beta chain) was found in a study of cytomegalovirus exposure and HLA in healthy donors. Study-wide findings and caveats: In a later analysis, at a false discovery rate of 0.05, 16,951 TCR beta sequences were associated with HLA alleles. Later analysis revealed greater clonal expansion in HLA-associated TCR beta chains than in equally common others.

The CDR3 sequence is 15 residues long. Trimming removed 7 bases from V and 0 bases from J, with 13 bases in between. The germline gives CDR1 WNHNN, CDR2 SYGVQD (reference sequence). Though probably carrying unrecorded immune exposures, donors were nominally healthy at sampling. This clone was found once. The antigen is not known. This sample also contains other DNA sequences that code for the same CDR3. PCR was performed using 60 Vbeta and 13 Jbeta primers. Profiling relied on immunoSEQ multiplex PCR, and the TCRdb table lists in-frame clones only, not all of them. The sample yields 100,000 or so clones, around 75% seen once.

Sequenced: PBMCs. This clonotype was obtained from a middle-aged man in good health and CMV-seronegative. The V and J genes are TRBV10-1 and TRBJ1-5; a weak D match, TRBD1 (6 bases). CDR3 region: CASTTGPYSNQPQHF. The CDR3 DNA follows: TGCGCCAGCACAACAGGGCCCTATAGCAATCAGCCCCAGCATTTT.